This T cell receptor beta chain was retrieved from a study of a mutant IDH1 vaccine in newly diagnosed glioma. Study-level information: Patients were started on vaccination 4-6 weeks after radiotherapy alone, or with temozolomide cycles. Mean patient age was around 40 years; about 60% were male and roughly 38% female. Previous treatment comprised radiotherapy, temozolomide, or both, mostly both.

As regards this clone: Its target is not known.

Profiling relied on immunoSEQ multiplex PCR, and the TCRdb table lists in-frame clones only, not all of them. The data show tens of thousands of clones, around 87% seen once. The CDR3 consists of 13 residues. Trimming cost V 5 bases and J 8 bases; bases outside gene matches: 7. Germline CDR1 and CDR2: MNHEY and SVGAGI. Time point here: week 35, safety follow-up. The study gave 300 ug of mutant IDH1 20-mer peptide per vaccine dose, with topical imiquimod. Each tumor in the donors was a new WHO grade 3 or 4 astrocytoma, IDH1-mutant and ATRX-lost. The chain is built from TRBV6-5 and TRBJ1-2, with 8 bases that match TRBD1. Sequenced here: PBMCs, sampled from a glioma patient whose treatment included an IDH1 peptide vaccine. The receptor was isolated from a man aged 40-49 years with glioma. CDR3 DNA: TGTGCCAGCAGTCGGGGACAGGACGACGGCTACACCTTC. Translating it yields CASSRGQDDGYTF.